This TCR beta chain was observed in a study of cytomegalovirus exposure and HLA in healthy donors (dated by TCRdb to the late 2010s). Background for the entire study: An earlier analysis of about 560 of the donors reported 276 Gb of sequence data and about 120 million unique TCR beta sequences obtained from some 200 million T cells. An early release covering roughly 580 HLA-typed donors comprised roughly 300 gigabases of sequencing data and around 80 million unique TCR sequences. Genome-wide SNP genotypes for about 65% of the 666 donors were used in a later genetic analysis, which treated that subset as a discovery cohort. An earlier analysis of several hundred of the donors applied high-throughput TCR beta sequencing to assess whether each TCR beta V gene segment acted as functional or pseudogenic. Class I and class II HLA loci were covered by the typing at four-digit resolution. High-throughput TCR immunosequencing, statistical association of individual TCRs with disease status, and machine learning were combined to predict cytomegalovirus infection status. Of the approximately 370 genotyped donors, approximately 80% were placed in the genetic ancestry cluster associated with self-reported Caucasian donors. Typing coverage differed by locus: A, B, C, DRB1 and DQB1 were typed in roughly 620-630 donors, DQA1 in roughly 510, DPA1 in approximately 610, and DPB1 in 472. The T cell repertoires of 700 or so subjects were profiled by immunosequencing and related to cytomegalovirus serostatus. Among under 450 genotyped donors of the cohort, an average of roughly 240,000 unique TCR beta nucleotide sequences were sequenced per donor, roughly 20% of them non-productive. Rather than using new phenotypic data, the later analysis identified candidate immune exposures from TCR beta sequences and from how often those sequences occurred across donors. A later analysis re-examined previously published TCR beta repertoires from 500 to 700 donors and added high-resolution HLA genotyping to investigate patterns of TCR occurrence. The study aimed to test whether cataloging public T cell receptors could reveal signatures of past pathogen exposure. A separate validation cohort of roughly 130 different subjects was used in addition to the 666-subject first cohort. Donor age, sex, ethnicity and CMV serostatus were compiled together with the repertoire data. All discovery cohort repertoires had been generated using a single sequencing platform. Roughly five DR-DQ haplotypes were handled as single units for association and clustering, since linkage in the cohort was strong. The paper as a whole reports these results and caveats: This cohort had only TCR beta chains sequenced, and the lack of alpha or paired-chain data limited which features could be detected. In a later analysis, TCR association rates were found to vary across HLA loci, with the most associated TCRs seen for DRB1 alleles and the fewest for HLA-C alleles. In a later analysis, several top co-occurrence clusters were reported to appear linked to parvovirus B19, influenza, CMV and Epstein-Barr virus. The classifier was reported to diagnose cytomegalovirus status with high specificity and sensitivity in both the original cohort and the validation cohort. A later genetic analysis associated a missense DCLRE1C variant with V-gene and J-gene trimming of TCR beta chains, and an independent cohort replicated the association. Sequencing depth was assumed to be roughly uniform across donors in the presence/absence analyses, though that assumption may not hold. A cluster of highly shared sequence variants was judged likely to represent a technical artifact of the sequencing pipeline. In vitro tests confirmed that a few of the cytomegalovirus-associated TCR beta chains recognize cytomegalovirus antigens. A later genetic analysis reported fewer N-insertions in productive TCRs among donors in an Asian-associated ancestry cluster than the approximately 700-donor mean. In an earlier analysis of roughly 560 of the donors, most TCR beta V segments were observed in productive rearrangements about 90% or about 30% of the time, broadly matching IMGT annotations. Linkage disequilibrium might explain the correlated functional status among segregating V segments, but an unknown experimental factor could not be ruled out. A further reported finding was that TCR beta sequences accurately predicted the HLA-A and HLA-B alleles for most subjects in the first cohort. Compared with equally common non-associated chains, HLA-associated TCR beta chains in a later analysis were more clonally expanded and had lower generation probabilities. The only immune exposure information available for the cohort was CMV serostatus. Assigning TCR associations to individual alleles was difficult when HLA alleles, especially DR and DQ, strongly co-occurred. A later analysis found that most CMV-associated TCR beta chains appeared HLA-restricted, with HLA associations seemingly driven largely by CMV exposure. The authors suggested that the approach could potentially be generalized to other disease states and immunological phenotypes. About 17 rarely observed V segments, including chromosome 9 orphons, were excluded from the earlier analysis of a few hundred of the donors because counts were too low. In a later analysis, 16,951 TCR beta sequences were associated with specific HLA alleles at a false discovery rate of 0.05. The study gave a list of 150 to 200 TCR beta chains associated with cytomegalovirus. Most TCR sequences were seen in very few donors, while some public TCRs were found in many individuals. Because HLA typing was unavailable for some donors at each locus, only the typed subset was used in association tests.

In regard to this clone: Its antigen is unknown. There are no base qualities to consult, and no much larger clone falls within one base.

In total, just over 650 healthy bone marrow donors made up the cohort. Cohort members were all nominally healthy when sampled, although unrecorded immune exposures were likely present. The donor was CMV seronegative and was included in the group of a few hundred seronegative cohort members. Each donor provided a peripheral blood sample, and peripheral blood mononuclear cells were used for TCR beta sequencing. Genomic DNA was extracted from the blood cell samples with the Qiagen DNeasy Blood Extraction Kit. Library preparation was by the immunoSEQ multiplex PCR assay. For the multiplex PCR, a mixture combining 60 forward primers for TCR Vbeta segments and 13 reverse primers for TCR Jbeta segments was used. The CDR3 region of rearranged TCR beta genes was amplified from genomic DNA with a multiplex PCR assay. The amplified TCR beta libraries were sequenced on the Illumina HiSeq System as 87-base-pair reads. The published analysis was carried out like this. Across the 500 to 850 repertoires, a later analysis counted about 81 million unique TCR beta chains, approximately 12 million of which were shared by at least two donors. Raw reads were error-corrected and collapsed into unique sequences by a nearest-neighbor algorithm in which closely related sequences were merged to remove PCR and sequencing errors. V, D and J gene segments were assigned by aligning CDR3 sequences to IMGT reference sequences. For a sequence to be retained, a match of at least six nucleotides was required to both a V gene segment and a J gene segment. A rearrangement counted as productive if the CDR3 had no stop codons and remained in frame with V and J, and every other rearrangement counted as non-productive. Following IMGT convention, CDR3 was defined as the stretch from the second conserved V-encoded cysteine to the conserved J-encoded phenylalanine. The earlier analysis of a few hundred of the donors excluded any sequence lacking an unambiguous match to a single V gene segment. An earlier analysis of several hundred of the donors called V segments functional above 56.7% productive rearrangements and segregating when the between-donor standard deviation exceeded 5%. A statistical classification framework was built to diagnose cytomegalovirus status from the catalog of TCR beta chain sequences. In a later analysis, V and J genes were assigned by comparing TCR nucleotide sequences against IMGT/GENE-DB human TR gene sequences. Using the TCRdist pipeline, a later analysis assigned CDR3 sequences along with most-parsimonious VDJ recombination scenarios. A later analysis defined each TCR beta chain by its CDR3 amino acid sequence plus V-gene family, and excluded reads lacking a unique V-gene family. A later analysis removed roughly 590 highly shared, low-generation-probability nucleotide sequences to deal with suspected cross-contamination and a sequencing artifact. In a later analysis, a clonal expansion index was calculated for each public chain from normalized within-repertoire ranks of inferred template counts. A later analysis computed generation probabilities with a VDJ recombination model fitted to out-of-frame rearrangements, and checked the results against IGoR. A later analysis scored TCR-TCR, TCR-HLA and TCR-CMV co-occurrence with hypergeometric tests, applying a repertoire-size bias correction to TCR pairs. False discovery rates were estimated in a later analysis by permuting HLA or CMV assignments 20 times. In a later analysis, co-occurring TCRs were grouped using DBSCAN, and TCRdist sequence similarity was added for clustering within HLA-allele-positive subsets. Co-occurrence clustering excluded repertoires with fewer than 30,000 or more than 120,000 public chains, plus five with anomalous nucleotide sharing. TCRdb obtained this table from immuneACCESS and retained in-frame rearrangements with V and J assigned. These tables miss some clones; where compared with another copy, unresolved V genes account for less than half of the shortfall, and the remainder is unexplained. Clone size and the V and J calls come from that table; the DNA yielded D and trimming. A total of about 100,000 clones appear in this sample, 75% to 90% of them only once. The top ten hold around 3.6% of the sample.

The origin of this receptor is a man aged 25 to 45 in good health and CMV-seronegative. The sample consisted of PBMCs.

The bases read TGCGCCAGCGGTACTTCAGGGGGACACAATGAGCAGTTCTTC. Its translation is CASGTSGGHNEQFF. Recombination linked TRBV10-2 to TRBJ2-1, and TRBD1 aligns with 7 junction nucleotides. Inclusive of the bounding cysteine and phenylalanine, the CDR3 is 14 residues long. The DNA shown is the 42-base CDR3, in frame from base 1. CDR1 and CDR2 were assigned from the germline V gene as WSHSY and SAAADI. For this chain, trimming is 8 bases at the V end and 5 bases at the J end, and the number of junction bases without a gene match is 9.